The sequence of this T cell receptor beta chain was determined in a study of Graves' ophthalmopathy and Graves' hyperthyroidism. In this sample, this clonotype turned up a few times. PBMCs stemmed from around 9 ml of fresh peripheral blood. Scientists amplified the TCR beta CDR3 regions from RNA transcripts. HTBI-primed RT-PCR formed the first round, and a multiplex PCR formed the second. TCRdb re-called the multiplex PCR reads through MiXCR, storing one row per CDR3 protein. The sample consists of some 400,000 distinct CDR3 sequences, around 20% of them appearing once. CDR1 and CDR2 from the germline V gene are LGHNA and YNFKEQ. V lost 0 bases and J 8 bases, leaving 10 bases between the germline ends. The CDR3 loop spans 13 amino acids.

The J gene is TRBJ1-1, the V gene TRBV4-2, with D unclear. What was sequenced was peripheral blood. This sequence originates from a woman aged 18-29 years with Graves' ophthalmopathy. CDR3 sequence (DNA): TGTGCCAGCAGCCAAGAGGGTTCGCCGGAAGCTTTCTTT. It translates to CASSQEGSPEAFF.